The entry below describes one TCR beta chain. The antigen is undetermined. Data came from immunoSEQ multiplex PCR; TCRdb stores just in-frame clones and leaves some out. The sample comprises 25,000 to 35,000 clones, 60% to 80% of which are singletons, and 6.5% to 9% rests with the top ten. This entry is derived from a study of radiotherapy plus CTLA-4 blockade in lung cancer. The overall study: Among all patients, roughly 17% showed objective responses, while 30% to 40% had disease control.

Overall study findings and caveats: The study found tumor-derived TCR clones expanded in blood after radiotherapy plus ipilimumab. Early blood T cell clone changes and increased post-radiation serum interferon-beta were reportedly the strongest response predictors.

The CDR3 has 15 amino acids. The germline V gene encodes CDR1 LNHDA and CDR2 SQIVND (reference sequence). V was pared by 6 bases and J by 5 bases, with 8 bases of the junction left unmatched. The input for sequencing was peripheral blood, taken from a patient treated with radiotherapy plus ipilimumab. This chain links TRBV19 with TRBJ1-5; TRBD1 matches 9 bases. The clonotype was recovered from a human donor with non-small cell lung cancer who had stable disease on radiotherapy plus ipilimumab. The CDR3 reads CASSATGGGHQPQHF. Here the CDR3 DNA reads TGTGCCAGTAGCGCGACAGGGGGAGGACATCAGCCCCAGCATTTT.